This note documents a single T cell receptor (beta chain) sequence. This sample was taken from a study of T cell changes during pregnancy in multiple sclerosis. This CDR3 is 14 amino acids long. Germline V gene data show CDR1 as SGHTA and CDR2 as FQGNSA. Between the trimmed V and J ends, which lost 1 base and 0 bases, there was a span of 7 bases. TCRdb's copy holds only in-frame clones and misses some; the assay was immunoSEQ multiplex PCR. This sample has 110,000 or so clones; approximately 94% occur once, and the top ten carry 6.2%. This TCR came from a female donor with multiple sclerosis, enrolled in a pregnancy study. The sample here was peripheral blood, taken before pregnancy. V is TRBV7-2 and J is TRBJ2-7, with no clear D. The CDR3 nucleotides are TGTGCCAGCAGCTTAGTTCGGAGCTCCTACGAGCAGTACTTC. Protein product: CASSLVRSSYEQYF.